One and the same sample provided the 2 T cell receptor beta chains below, sequenced in a study of T-cell reconstitution after alpha-beta-depleted transplantation in children. Unique molecular identifiers were incorporated when the TCRbeta library was constructed. MiXCR, applied by TCRdb to the PCR reads, yields one record per CDR3 protein. Of almost 500,000 distinct CDR3 sequences listed, roughly a tenth are singletons. The sample here was PBMCs, taken before TCRalphabeta/CD19-depleted stem cell transplant. These receptor sequences come from a child aged 2-15 years with inherited bone marrow failure, due to receive a stem cell transplant.

This clonotype was counted at least ten times. The chain uses TRBV6-1 and TRBJ2-1, with a weak D call TRBD1 (6 bases). Germline values: CDR1 MNHNS, CDR2 SASEGT. The ends were cut back, 7 bases at V and 4 bases at J, with 11 bases in the middle. There are 13 residues in the CDR3. The CDR3 region is CASTTGPYNEQFF. CDR3 nucleotide sequence: TGTGCCAGCACTACAGGGCCTTACAATGAGCAGTTCTTC.

This clonotype occurred many times. The V gene is TRBV10-3, the J gene TRBJ2-7; the D gene is possibly TRBD2 (7 bases). The V gene's germline CDR1 is ENHRY and CDR2 SYGVKD. The V end lost 7 bases, the J end lost 1 base, and 11 bases lay between the germline ends. The length of the CDR3 is 13 residues. The CDR3 region is CAITAGASYEQYF. For the CDR3, the DNA is TGTGCCATCACGGCGGGGGCGTCCTACGAGCAGTACTTC.